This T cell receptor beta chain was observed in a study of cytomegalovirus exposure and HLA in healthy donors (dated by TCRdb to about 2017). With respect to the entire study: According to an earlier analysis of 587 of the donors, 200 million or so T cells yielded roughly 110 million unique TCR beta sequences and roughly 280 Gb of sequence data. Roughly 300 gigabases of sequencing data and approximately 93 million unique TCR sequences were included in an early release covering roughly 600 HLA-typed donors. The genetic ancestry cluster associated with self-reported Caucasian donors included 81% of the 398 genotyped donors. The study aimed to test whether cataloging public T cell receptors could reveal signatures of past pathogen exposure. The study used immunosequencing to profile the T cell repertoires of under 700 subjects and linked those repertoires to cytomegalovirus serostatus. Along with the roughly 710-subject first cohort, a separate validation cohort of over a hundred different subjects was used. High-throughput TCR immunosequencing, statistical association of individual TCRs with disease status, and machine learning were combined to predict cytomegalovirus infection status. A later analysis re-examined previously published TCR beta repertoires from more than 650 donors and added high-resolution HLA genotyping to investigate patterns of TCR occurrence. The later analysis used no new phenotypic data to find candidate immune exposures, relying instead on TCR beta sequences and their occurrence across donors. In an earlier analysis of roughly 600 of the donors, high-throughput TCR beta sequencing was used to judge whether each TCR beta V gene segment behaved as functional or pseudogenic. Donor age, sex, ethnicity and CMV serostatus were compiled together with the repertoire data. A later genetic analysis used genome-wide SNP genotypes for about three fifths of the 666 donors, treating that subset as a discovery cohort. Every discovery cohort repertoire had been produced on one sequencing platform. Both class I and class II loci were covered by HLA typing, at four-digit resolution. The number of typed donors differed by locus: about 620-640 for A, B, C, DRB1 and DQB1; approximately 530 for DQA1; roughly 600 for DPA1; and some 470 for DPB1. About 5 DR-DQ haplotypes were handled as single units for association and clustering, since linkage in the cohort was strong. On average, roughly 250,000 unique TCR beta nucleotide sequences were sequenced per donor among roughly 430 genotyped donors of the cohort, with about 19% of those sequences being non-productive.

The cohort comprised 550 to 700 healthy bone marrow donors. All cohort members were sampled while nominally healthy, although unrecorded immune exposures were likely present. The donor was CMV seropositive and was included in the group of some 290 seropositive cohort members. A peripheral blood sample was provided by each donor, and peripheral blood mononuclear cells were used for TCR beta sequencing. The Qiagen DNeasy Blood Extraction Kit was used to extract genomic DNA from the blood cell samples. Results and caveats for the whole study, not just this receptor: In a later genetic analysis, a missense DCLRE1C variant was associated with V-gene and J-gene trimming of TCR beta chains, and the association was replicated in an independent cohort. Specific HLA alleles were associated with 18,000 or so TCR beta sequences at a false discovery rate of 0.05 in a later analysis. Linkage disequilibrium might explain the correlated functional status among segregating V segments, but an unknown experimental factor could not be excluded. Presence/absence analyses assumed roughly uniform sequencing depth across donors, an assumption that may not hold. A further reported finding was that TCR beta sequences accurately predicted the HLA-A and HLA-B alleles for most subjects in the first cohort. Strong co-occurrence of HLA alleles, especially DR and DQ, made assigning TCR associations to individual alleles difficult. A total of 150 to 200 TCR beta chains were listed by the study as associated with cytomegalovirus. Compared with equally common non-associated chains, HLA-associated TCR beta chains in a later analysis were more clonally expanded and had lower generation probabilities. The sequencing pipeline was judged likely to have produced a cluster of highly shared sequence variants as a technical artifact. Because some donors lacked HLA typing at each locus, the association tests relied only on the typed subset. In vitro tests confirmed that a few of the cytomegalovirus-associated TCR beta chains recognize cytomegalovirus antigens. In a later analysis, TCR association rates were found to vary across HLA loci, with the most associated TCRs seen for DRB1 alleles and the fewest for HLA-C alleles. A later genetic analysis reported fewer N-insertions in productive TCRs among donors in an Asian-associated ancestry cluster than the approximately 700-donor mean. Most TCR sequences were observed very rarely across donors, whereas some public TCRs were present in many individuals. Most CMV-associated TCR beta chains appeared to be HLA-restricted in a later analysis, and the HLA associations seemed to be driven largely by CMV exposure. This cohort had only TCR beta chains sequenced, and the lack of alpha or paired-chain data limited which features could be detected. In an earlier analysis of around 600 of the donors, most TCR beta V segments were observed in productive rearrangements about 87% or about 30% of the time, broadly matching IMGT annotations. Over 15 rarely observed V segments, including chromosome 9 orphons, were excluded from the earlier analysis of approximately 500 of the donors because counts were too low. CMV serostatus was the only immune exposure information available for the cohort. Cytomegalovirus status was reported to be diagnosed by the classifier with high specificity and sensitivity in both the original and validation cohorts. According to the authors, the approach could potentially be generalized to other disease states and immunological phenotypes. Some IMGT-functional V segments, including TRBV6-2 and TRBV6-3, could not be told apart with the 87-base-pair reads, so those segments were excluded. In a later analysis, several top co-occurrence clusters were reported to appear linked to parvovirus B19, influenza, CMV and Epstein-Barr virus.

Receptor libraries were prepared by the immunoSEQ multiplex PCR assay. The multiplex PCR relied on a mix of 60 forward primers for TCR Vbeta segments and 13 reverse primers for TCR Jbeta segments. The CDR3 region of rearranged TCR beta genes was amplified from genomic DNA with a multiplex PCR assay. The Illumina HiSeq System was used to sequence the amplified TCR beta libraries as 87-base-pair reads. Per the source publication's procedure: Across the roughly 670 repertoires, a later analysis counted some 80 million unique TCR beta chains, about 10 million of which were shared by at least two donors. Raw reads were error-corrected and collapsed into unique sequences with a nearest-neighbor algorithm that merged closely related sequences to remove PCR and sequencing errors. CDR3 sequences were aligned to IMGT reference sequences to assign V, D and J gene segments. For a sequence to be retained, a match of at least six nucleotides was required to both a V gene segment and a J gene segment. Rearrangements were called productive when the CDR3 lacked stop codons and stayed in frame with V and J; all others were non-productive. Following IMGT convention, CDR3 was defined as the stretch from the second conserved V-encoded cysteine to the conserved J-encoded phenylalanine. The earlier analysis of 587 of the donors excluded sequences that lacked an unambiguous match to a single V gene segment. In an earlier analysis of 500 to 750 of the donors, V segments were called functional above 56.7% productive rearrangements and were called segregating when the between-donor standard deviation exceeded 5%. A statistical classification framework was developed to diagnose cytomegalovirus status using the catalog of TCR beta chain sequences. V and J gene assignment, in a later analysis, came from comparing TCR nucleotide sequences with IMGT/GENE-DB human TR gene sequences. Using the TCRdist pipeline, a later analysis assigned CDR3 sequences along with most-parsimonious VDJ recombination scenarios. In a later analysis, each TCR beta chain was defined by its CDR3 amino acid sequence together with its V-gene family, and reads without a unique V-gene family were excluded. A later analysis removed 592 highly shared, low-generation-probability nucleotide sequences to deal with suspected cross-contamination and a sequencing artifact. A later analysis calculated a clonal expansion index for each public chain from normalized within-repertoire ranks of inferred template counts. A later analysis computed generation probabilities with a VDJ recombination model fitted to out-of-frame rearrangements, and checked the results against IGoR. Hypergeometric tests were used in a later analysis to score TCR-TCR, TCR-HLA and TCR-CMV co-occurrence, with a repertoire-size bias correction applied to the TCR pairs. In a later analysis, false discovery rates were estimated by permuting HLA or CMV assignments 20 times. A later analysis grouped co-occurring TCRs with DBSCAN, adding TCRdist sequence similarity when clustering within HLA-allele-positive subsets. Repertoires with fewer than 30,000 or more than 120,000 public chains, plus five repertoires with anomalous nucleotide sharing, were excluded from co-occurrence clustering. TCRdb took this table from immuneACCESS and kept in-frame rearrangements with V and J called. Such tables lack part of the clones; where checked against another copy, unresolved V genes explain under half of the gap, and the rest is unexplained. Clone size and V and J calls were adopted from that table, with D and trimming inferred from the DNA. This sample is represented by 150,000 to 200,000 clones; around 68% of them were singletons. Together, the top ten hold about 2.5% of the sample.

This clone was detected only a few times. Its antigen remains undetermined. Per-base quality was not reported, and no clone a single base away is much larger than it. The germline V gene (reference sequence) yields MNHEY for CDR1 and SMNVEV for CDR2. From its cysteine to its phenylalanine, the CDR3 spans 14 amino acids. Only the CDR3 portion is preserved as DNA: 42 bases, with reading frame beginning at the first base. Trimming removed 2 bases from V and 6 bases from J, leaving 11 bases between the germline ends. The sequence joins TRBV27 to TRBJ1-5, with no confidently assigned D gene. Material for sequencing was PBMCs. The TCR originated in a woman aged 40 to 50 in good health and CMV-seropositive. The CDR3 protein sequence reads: CASSLEMAGQPQHF. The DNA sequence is TGTGCCAGCAGTTTAGAGATGGCGGGTCAGCCCCAGCATTTT.